The subject of this entry is one T cell receptor beta chain. The data originate from a study of T cells in Graves' hyperthyroidism and ophthalmopathy. Study at large: Staff took peripheral blood when the initial diagnosis was made, before any treatment began.

TCR beta CDR3 sequences were amplified from RNA transcripts. A set of HTBI primers served as the primers for a first-round RT-PCR of the TCR CDR3. From the multiplex PCR reads, TCRdb called clonotypes with MiXCR, one entry per CDR3 protein. The data hold fewer than 750,000 distinct CDR3 sequences, with 14% observed a single time. V was cut by 0 bases and J by 5 bases, with 12 bases left in between. CDR1 and CDR2 from the germline V gene are SGDLS and YYNGEE. The CDR3 spans 15 residues. Source material: blood. This TCR derives from a woman aged 45-65 years with Graves' ophthalmopathy. The rearrangement joins TRBV9 to TRBJ2-1; D is perhaps TRBD2 (6 bases). The CDR3 region has the DNA TGTGCCAGCAGCGTAGAAGAGACTAGAGACAATGAGCAGTTCTTC. Translating it yields CASSVEETRDNEQFF.